This entry lists 22 T cell receptor beta chains sequenced from one sample in a study of STAT5B mutations in CD4+ large granular lymphocyte leukemia. Some clones are missing from TCRdb's copy, which holds only in-frame ones; the method was immunoSEQ multiplex PCR. The sample carries around 50,000 clones, about 86% recorded once. The sequenced material came from CD4+ T cells from blood buffy coats. All receptors come from a human donor in good health.

The J gene is TRBJ1-3, the V gene TRBV5-6; D uncertain. The CDR3 totals 13 residues. The ends were cut back, 0 bases at V and 5 bases at J, with 6 bases in the middle. The V gene's germline CDR1 is SGHDT and CDR2 YYEEEE. The chain's CDR3 is CASSLDTRNTIYF. In nucleotides, the CDR3 is TGTGCCAGCAGCTTGGATACCCGAAACACCATATATTTT. Variable domain in full (rest from reference TRBV5-6 and TRBJ1-3): DAGVTQSPTHLIKTRGQQVTLRCSPKSGHDTVSWYQQALGQGPQFIFQYYEEEERQRGNFPDRFSGHQFPNYSSELNVNALLLGDSALYLCASSLDTRNTIYFGEGSWLTVV.

V gene TRBV11-2 combines with J gene TRBJ2-5; 11 bases agree with TRBD2. The DNA end is more similar to TRBJ2-7, so the J call may be wrong. Germline V CDR1 and CDR2: SGHAT, FQNNGV. The CDR3 extends over 15 amino acids. The CDR3 region is CASSSLAGARHEQYF. As DNA, the CDR3 is TGTGCCAGCAGCTCACTAGCGGGGGCCCGCCACGAGCAGTACTTC.

The chain uses TRBV12-5 and TRBJ2-1; D call uncertain. Germline-derived CDR1 and CDR2 are LGHNT and FRNRAP. The CDR3 runs 14 residues. Trimming took 0 bases from V and 5 from J, leaving 8 bases between them. CDR3 in DNA: TGTGCTAGTGGTTTGGTACTAACTCACAATGAGCAGTTCTTC. It codes for CASGLVLTHNEQFF.

The J gene is TRBJ1-2, the V gene TRBV5-4; D perhaps matches TRBD1 (5 bases). The CDR3 is 14 amino acids. V shed 2 bases and J shed 3 bases, with 11 bases lying between them. Germline V gene lookup returns CDR1 SGHNT and CDR2 YYREEE (reference sequence). CDR3 region: CASSFGQGDYGYTF. CDR3 bases: TGTGCCAGCAGCTTCGGTCAGGGAGACTATGGCTACACCTTC.

The CDR3 here is CATGTGANEQYF. CDR3 sequence (DNA): TGTGCCACCGGGACAGGGGCCAACGAGCAGTACTTC. V is TRBV19 and J is TRBJ2-7; 10 positions match TRBD1. The CDR3 runs 12 residues. Germline values: CDR1 LNHDA, CDR2 SQIVND (reference sequence). Losses at the gene ends were 10 bases for V and 5 bases for J; bases not matched to a gene: 5.

This chain links TRBV6-1 with TRBJ1-2; 8 bases match TRBD1. The CDR3 runs to 13 residues. The junction had 4 bases not matched to a gene; V was cut back by 7 bases and J by 3 bases. CDR1 is MNHNS and CDR2 is SASEGT in the germline V gene. The CDR3 DNA sequence: TGTGCCAGCATGACGACAGGGGACTATGGCTACACCTTC. Its translation: CASMTTGDYGYTF.

The sample holds one count of this clone. The chain has TRBV25-1 and TRBJ2-3; 8 bases are shared with TRBD1. The junction had 5 bases not matched to a gene; V was cut back by 3 bases and J by 3 bases. Germline CDR1 MGHDK, CDR2 SYGVNS. There are 15 residues in the CDR3. The CDR3 here is CASSEDRAPTDTQYF. The CDR3 DNA is TGTGCCAGCAGTGAGGACAGGGCCCCAACAGATACGCAGTATTTT. The variable domain in full, completed from reference TRBV25-1 and TRBJ2-3, reads EADIYQTPRYLVIGTGKKITLECSQTMGHDKMYWYQQDPGMELHLIHYSYGVNSTEKGDLSSESTVSRIRTEHFPLTLESARPSHTSQYLCASSEDRAPTDTQYFGPGTRLTVL.

This clone was seen only a few times. The chain links TRBV7-3 to TRBJ2-2; no reliable D call. The CDR3 runs 13 residues. Germline loops: CDR1 SGHTA, CDR2 FQGTGA. V dropped 2 bases and J dropped 8 bases, with 9 bases sitting between them. The CDR3 sequence: CASSLRALGELFF. The CDR3 DNA reads as TGTGCCAGCAGCTTACGAGCGTTAGGGGAGCTGTTTTTT.

The chain couples TRBV5-6 to TRBJ1-5, with a possible D match to TRBD1 (6 bases). The germline V gene encodes CDR1 SGHDT and CDR2 YYEEEE. The CDR3 runs to 14 residues. Trimming cost V 0 bases and J 4 bases, with 8 bases left between them. In nucleotides, the CDR3 is TGTGCCAGCAGCTTGGCAGGGGATAATCAGCCCCAGCATTTT. As protein: CASSLAGDNQPQHF.

The chain carries TRBV6-6 and TRBJ2-7, with D uncertain. In germline, CDR1 is MNHNY, CDR2 SVGAGI (reference sequence). V was shortened by 0 bases and J by 6 bases, with 9 bases between the two germline ends. CDR3 size: 13 residues. As DNA, the CDR3 is TGTGCCAGCAGTTACTCGACTTCGTCCGAGCAGTACTTC. Translation: CASSYSTSSEQYF.

The chain employs TRBV29-1 and TRBJ2-3, with 11 bases that match TRBD2. The CDR3 totals 15 residues. V dropped 6 bases and J dropped 0; count of bases not matched to a gene: 5. Germline CDR1 reads SQVTM; CDR2 reads ANQGSEA. CDR3 amino acids: CSVGGLAVSTDTQYF. Here the CDR3 DNA reads TGCAGCGTCGGGGGACTAGCGGTAAGCACAGATACGCAGTATTTT.

The gene calls are TRBV11-2 and TRBJ2-7, with 12 bases fitting TRBD2. The germline gives CDR1 SGHAT, CDR2 FQNNGV. The CDR3 contains 15 residues. J lost 4 bases, V lost 4 bases, and 5 bases had no gene match. CDR3 in amino acids: CASSSLAGGLYEQYF. The CDR3 coding sequence is TGTGCCAGCAGCTCTCTAGCGGGGGGGCTATACGAGCAGTACTTC.

V usage is TRBV5-1 and J usage is TRBJ2-2; D is perhaps TRBD1 (5 bases). V lost 4 bases and J 4 bases, leaving 14 bases between the germline ends. CDR1 and CDR2 (germline): SGHRS, YFSETQ. The CDR3 has 15 amino acids. CDR3 DNA: TGCGCCAGCAGCCCCCAGCAGGGTGGCACCGGGGAGCTGTTTTTT. Translated: CASSPQQGGTGELFF.

The count of this clone is one. The V gene is TRBV5-1, the J gene TRBJ2-7; D may match TRBD1 or TRBD2 (5 bases each). V was clipped by 0 bases and J by 6 bases, with 16 bases between them. Germline values: CDR1 SGHRS, CDR2 YFSETQ. CDR3 length equals 15 residues. This CDR3 is CASSLEGLARGEQYF. The CDR3 DNA follows: TGCGCCAGCAGCTTGGAGGGGCTAGCCCGAGGCGAGCAGTACTTC. Combining the CDR3 with reference TRBV5-1 and TRBJ2-7 gives the whole variable domain KAGVTQTPRYLIKTRGQQVTLSCSPISGHRSVSWYQQTPGQGLQFLFEYFSETQRNKGNFPGRFSGRQFSNSRSEMNVSTLELGDSALYLCASSLEGLARGEQYFGPGTRLTVT.

The chain joins TRBV7-6 to TRBJ1-2; TRBD1 might be the D (5 bases). The CDR3 has 13 amino acids. Trimming left V 1 base short and J 7 bases short, with 10 bases between. Germline loops: CDR1 SGHVS, CDR2 FNYEAQ. The CDR3 nucleotides read TGTGCCAGCAGCTTAGAGGCAGGGAGTGGCTACACCTTC. It encodes CASSLEAGSGYTF.

The gene calls are TRBV6-5 and TRBJ1-1; D not resolved. V lost 7 bases and J lost 2, with 5 bases in between. Germline V gives CDR1 MNHEY, CDR2 SVGAGI. This CDR3 spans 11 amino acids. CDR3 in amino acids: CASKANTEAFF. CDR3 nucleotide sequence: TGTGCCAGCAAGGCTAACACTGAAGCTTTCTTT.

This chain uses TRBV30 with TRBJ2-3; the match to TRBD2 covers 10 bases. The CDR3 consists of 15 residues. The J segment lost 1 base and the V segment lost 7 bases, leaving 8 bases of the junction unmatched. Germline-derived CDR1 and CDR2 are GTSNPN and SVGIG (reference sequence). The chain's CDR3 is CASRIAGGGTDTQYF. The CDR3 DNA sequence: TGTGCCTCTCGAATAGCGGGAGGTGGCACAGATACGCAGTATTTT.

The chain is built from TRBV7-2 and TRBJ1-3, with 9 bases matching TRBD1. Germline assignment: CDR1 SGHTA and CDR2 FQGNSA. V shed 0 bases and J 2 bases; nucleotides not matched to a gene: 2. The CDR3 has 16 amino acids. The CDR3 DNA reads as TGTGCCAGCAGCTTAGCACAGGGGGCGGCTGGAAACACCATATATTTT. Its protein is CASSLAQGAAGNTIYF.

The chain has TRBV5-4 and TRBJ2-1; 9 nucleotides agree with TRBD2. The germline V gene has CDR1 SGHNT and CDR2 YYREEE (reference sequence). The CDR3 extends over 18 amino acids. V trimming: 3 bases; J trimming: 0 bases; junction bases outside the gene matches: 10. The CDR3 here is CASSSRRSSGSSYNEQFF. In DNA, the CDR3 is TGTGCCAGCAGCTCCAGACGCAGTAGCGGGAGCTCCTACAATGAGCAGTTCTTC. Variable domain in full (rest from reference TRBV5-4 and TRBJ2-1): ETGVTQSPTHLIKTRGQQVTLRCSSQSGHNTVSWYQQALGQGPQFIFQYYREEENGRGNFPPRFSGLQFPNYSSELNVNALELDDSALYLCASSSRRSSGSSYNEQFFGPGTRLTVL.

The V gene is TRBV5-1, the J gene TRBJ2-1, with TRBD2 identical over 7 bases. This CDR3 is built from 16 residues. Per the germline V gene, CDR1 is SGHRS and CDR2 is YFSETQ. Trimming removed 1 base from V and 5 bases from J; junction bases left unmatched: 9. The CDR3, as DNA: TGCGCCAGCAGCTTGTCGCCCAGCGGGGCAAACAATGAGCAGTTCTTC. Amino acid sequence: CASSLSPSGANNEQFF.

The chain combines TRBV28 with TRBJ1-6; 10 nucleotides match TRBD1. This CDR3 region has 15 residues. V lost 5 bases and J lost 10; bases outside the gene matches: 8. Germline-derived CDR1 and CDR2 are MDHEN and SYDVKM. The CDR3 coding sequence is TGTGCCAGCAGTGGTCTGGACAGGGGGGTCTCACCCCTCCACTTT. Protein product: CASSGLDRGVSPLHF.

The chain has TRBV4-2 and TRBJ1-1; no clear D. Per the germline V gene, CDR1 is LGHNA and CDR2 is YNFKEQ. The ends were cut back, 5 bases at V and 3 bases at J, with 10 bases in the middle. The CDR3 runs to 13 residues. CDR3 sequence: CASSLSGDTEAFF. The CDR3 bases are TGTGCCAGCAGCTTATCAGGTGACACTGAAGCTTTCTTT.